This T cell receptor beta chain comes out of a study of T cell responses to AZD1222 COVID-19 vaccine. Background on the study: Second doses were pooled across both intervals (about 4 or about 12 weeks).

The protocol was immunoSEQ multiplex PCR, while the TCRdb copy is restricted to in-frame clones and leaves out a portion. The table lists about 120,000 clones, around 93% of them singletons. As for this clone: Antigen unknown. One junction end does not reproduce the germline sequence, and a read error may be involved.

General study results and limits: Targets within unmutated variant regions were reportedly found for nearly half of spike-specific TCRs. Donors were largely white British and mainly female; clonal diversity was possibly underestimated. Repertoire sampling happened only post peak T cell response.

Germline-derived CDR1 and CDR2 are SGHAT and FQNNGV. This CDR3 contains 13 residues. The sequence came from an adult in good health. Sequencing used peripheral blood, obtained on day 0 of AZD1222 vaccination. This chain joins TRBV11-2 and TRBJ1-1; D possibly corresponds to TRBD1 (6 bases). The CDR3 DNA sequence: TGTGCCAGCAGCTTAACCCGGGGGCCTGAAACTTTCTTT. The encoded protein is CASSLTRGPETFF.